The 17 T cell receptor beta chains below all came from one sample that was sequenced in a study of shared clonotypes between healthy human individuals. Profiled with immunoSEQ multiplex PCR; TCRdb holds only in-frame clones, not every one. The table lists about 1 million clones, about 74% of them singletons, with approximately 1.5% in the top ten. Material: memory CD4+ T cells sorted from blood. Regarding subset: CD45RA-negative fraction. These receptors originate from a man younger than 35 in good health.

The J gene is TRBJ1-1, the V gene TRBV6-1; D gene unclear. Germline CDR1 is MNHNS and CDR2 is SASEGT. The CDR3 consists of 16 residues. The V end was cut by 4 bases, the J end by 2 bases, with 17 bases between. The CDR3 DNA reads as TGTGCCAGCAGTGCGACCGCCGTTGCTTCTAACACTGAAGCTTTCTTT. This codes for CASSATAVASNTEAFF.

The chain combines TRBV5-1 with TRBJ2-1; tentatively, D is TRBD2 (6 bases). The CDR3 has 15 residues. Between the trimmed V and J ends, which lost 0 bases and 2 bases, there was a span of 9 bases. Germline-derived CDR1 and CDR2 are SGHRS and YFSETQ. The CDR3 bases are TGCGCCAGCAGCTTGGCGGGGGATCCCTACAATGAGCAGTTCTTC. Its translation: CASSLAGDPYNEQFF.

This sequence joins TRBV25-1 and TRBJ2-2; maybe TRBD1 (5 bases). Looked up from germline, CDR1 is MGHDK and CDR2 is SYGVNS. V was clipped by 6 bases and J by 4 bases, with 18 bases between them. CDR3 length equals 16 residues. CDR3 DNA sequence: TGTGCCAGCAGAGGTGTCGGACAAACTACCACCGGGGAGCTGTTTTTT. Protein sequence: CASRGVGQTTTGELFF.

The chain links TRBV27 to TRBJ2-6, with D possibly matching TRBD1 (5 bases). The CDR3 consists of 14 residues. CDR1 and CDR2 (germline): MNHEY, SMNVEV (reference sequence). V was trimmed by 2 bases and J by 4 bases, leaving 6 bases between them. CDR3 bases: TGTGCCAGCAGTTTAAGACAGGGGGCCAACGTCCTGACTTTC. It translates to CASSLRQGANVLTF. Complete variable domain (other parts from reference TRBV27 and TRBJ2-6): EAQVTQNPRYLITVTGKKLTVTCSQNMNHEYMSWYRQDPGLGLRQIYYSMNVEVTDKGDVPEGYKVSRKEKRNFPLILESPSPNQTSLYFCASSLRQGANVLTFGAGSRLTVL.

This chain links TRBV28 with TRBJ1-6, with unresolved D. Germline CDR1 is MDHEN and CDR2 is SYDVKM. The CDR3 is 16 residues long. V was cut by 3 bases and J by 4 bases, with 13 bases left in between. The CDR3 DNA is TGTGCCAGCAGTTTCGGCAGGCATCAATATAATTCACCCCTCCACTTT. Protein product: CASSFGRHQYNSPLHF.

The chain uses TRBV10-3 and TRBJ1-4; D is possibly TRBD1 (5 bases). CDR1 is ENHRY, CDR2 SYGVKD, per germline. The CDR3 runs to 15 residues. The V end was cut by 7 bases, the J end by 2 bases, with 14 bases between. In DNA, the CDR3 is TGTGCCATCAAGGGGTCGATGTCGACTAATGAAAAACTGTTTTTT. Encoded protein: CAIKGSMSTNEKLFF.

This clone came up once. The chain is built from TRBV27 and TRBJ1-2; D unclear. Trimming removed 4 bases from V and 4 bases from J, with 10 bases in between. Germline assignment: CDR1 MNHEY and CDR2 SMNVEV (reference sequence). The CDR3 length is 13 residues. This chain's CDR3 is CASSSRRAYGYTF. In DNA form, the CDR3 reads TGTGCCAGCAGTTCTCGGCGGGCCTATGGCTACACCTTC.

The chain joins TRBV28 to TRBJ2-7, with a weak D call TRBD1 (5 bases). The length of the CDR3 is 15 residues. V was cut by 4 bases and J by 2 bases, with 15 bases left in between. CDR1 is MDHEN and CDR2 is SYDVKM in the germline V gene. Here the CDR3 DNA reads TGTGCCAGCAGTTCCCAGGGTGGTGGAACCTACGAGCAGTACTTC. Translating it yields CASSSQGGGTYEQYF. The whole variable domain, remainder taken from reference TRBV28 and TRBJ2-7, is DVKVTQSSRYLVKRTGEKVFLECVQDMDHENMFWYRQDPGLGLRLIYFSYDVKMKEKGDIPEGYSVSREKKERFSLILESASTNQTSMYLCASSSQGGGTYEQYFGPGTRLTVT.

This clone was found a few times. This chain joins TRBV25-1 and TRBJ2-1, with a tentative D call TRBD2 (6 bases). Trimming took 3 bases from V and 5 from J, leaving 8 bases between them. The CDR3 is 13 amino acids. Germline assignment: CDR1 MGHDK and CDR2 SYGVNS. The DNA of the CDR3 is TGTGCCAGCAGTGACGGAGGGCACAATGAGCAGTTCTTC. It yields the protein CASSDGGHNEQFF.

The table lists this clone with a few counts. The V gene is TRBV18, the J gene TRBJ1-6, with TRBD1 identical over 9 bases. The J segment lost 6 bases and the V segment lost 3 bases, leaving 6 bases of the junction unmatched. In germline, CDR1 is KGHSH, CDR2 LQKENI. This CDR3 region has 16 residues. The CDR3 DNA is TGTGCCAGCTCACCTATGACAGGGGGTTCTAATTCACCCCTCCACTTT. Translating gives CASSPMTGGSNSPLHF.

The sample holds one count of this clone. This chain uses TRBV15 with TRBJ1-2; TRBD1 agrees at 9 bases. Germline V gives CDR1 LNHNV, CDR2 YYDKDF (reference sequence). CDR3 length: 14 residues. Trimming cost V 4 bases and J 2 bases; bases outside gene matches: 2. This chain's CDR3 is CATSKGQGNYGYTF. CDR3 nucleotide sequence: TGTGCCACCAGCAAGGGACAGGGAAACTATGGCTACACCTTC.

The chain recombines TRBV7-2 with TRBJ1-1; no clear D. This CDR3 is 14 amino acids long. Trimming shortened V by 0 bases and J by 5 bases, and 10 bases separated the two germline ends. The germline V gene has CDR1 SGHTA and CDR2 FQGNSA. The CDR3 is CASSLAHGGTEAFF. CDR3 nucleotides: TGTGCCAGCAGCTTAGCCCACGGAGGGACTGAAGCTTTCTTT.

The rearrangement links TRBV6-1 to TRBJ1-2; 7 nucleotides match TRBD1. CDR1 and CDR2 from the germline V gene are MNHNS and SASEGT. Trimming at V came to 1 base and at J to 4 bases, leaving 9 bases not matched to a gene. The CDR3 consists of 16 residues. Here the CDR3 reads CASSEGPGAGGYGYTF. The CDR3 bases are TGTGCCAGCAGTGAAGGGCCAGGGGCAGGGGGCTATGGCTACACCTTC.

The rearrangement uses TRBV30 and TRBJ1-6; 7 bases are a match to TRBD1. The CDR3 is 14 residues long. With V trimmed by 0 bases and J by 7 bases, 3 bases remained unmatched. Germline CDR1 is GTSNPN and CDR2 is SVGIG (reference sequence). The CDR3 DNA reads as TGTGCCTGGAGTGTTGAACAGGGGAATTCACCCCTCCACTTT. Translated, it gives CAWSVEQGNSPLHF.

This chain links TRBV6-6 with TRBJ2-5; 9 bases align to TRBD2. The CDR3 consists of 15 residues. CDR1 and CDR2 (germline): MNHNY, SVGAGI (reference sequence). The trim removed 4 bases at V and 2 bases at J, leaving 5 bases unmatched. The DNA of the CDR3 is TGTGCCAGCAGTTCCCTCCTAGCGGGGCAAGAGACCCAGTACTTC. Amino acids: CASSSLLAGQETQYF.

The J gene is TRBJ2-7, the V gene TRBV2; D is uncertain. The germline CDR1 and CDR2 sequences are SNHLY and FYNNEI. This CDR3 region has 12 residues. Trimming cost V 4 bases and J 7 bases, with 11 bases left between them. CDR3 in DNA: TGTGCCAGCAGTGTCATTTCTGGGGAGCAGTACTTC. Its translation is CASSVISGEQYF.

In this sample, this clone turned up once. The chain joins TRBV7-2 to TRBJ1-4; tentatively, D is TRBD1 (6 bases). Trimming removed 0 bases from V and 8 bases from J, with 13 bases in between. Germline lookup yields CDR1 SGHTA and CDR2 FQGNSA. The CDR3 runs to 15 residues. DNA for the CDR3: TGTGCCAGCAGCTTAGCGAGGGGGACGAGGGAAAAACTGTTTTTT. It translates to CASSLARGTREKLFF.